These 32 T cell receptor beta chains came from one sample sequenced in a study of blood T cells in healthy people across ages. PCR was performed a second time for roughly 7 to 11 cycles using a sample-barcoded 5' primer and a J-beta primer mix. TCRdb re-derived calls from the 5' RACE reads in MiXCR, one entry per CDR3 protein. The profile shows around 1,000,000 distinct CDR3 sequences, about 25% of them singletons. These data also featured in a second study, about T cells of mothers and their children.

The specimen sequenced was blood. These receptors all stem from a girl aged 2-15 years in good health.

The J gene is TRBJ2-1, the V gene TRBV3-1; 10 positions match TRBD2. The length of the CDR3 is 15 residues. The trim removed 4 bases at V and 6 bases at J, leaving 6 bases unmatched. Germline CDR1 LGHDT, CDR2 YNNKEL (reference sequence). The CDR3 is CASSLLAGPFNEQFF. Here the CDR3 DNA reads TGTGCCAGCAGCCTACTAGCGGGACCCTTCAATGAGCAGTTCTTC.

The genes are TRBV20-1 and TRBJ1-2; TRBD1 might be the D (5 bases). The V and J ends lost 3 bases and 0 bases respectively, with 20 bases between them. Germline CDR1 and CDR2: DFQATT and SNEGSKA (reference sequence). The CDR3 has 17 amino acids. CDR3 residues: CSAREGTPKVANYGYTF. The CDR3 DNA reads TGCAGTGCTAGGGAGGGGACTCCTAAGGTCGCTAACTATGGCTACACCTTC.

The chain recombines TRBV20-1 with TRBJ2-5, with 7 positions matching TRBD2. From germline, CDR1 is DFQATT and CDR2 SNEGSKA (reference sequence). V lost 4 bases, J lost 6 bases, and 14 bases stayed unmatched. The CDR3 runs 15 residues. The CDR3 region has the DNA TGCAGTGCTAAGAGGGAGGGTCGGGAGCGAAAGACCCAGTACTTC. This codes for CSAKREGRERKTQYF.

This clonotype was detected only a few times. V usage is TRBV27 and J usage is TRBJ1-2; D remains ambiguous. The germline CDR1 and CDR2 sequences are MNHEY and SMNVEV (reference sequence). The CDR3 covers 14 residues. Trimming stripped 4 bases from V and 4 bases from J, with 13 bases between. Here the CDR3 DNA reads TGTGCCAGCAGTTCAACGCCCCTACTCTATGGCTACACCTTC. The encoded protein is CASSSTPLLYGYTF.

This clonotype was observed a handful of times. The chain couples TRBV7-2 to TRBJ2-3; 8 nucleotides align to TRBD2. This CDR3 is 14 amino acids long. V dropped 6 bases and J dropped 4; count of bases not matched to a gene: 6. CDR1 is SGHTA and CDR2 is FQGNSA in the germline V gene. The CDR3 DNA sequence: TGTGCCAGCAGAGCGACTAGCGCTTCAGATACGCAGTATTTT. Translated: CASRATSASDTQYF.

In this sample, this clonotype turned up a few times. J is TRBJ2-5 and V is TRBV5-6, with D perhaps TRBD2 (5 bases). The germline V gene encodes CDR1 SGHDT and CDR2 YYEEEE. The V end was cut by 3 bases, the J end by 4 bases, with 7 bases between. The CDR3 length is 12 residues. In DNA form, the CDR3 reads TGTGCCAGCAGCTGGGGAGTAGAGACCCAGTACTTC. It yields the protein CASSWGVETQYF. Supplemented by reference TRBV5-6 and TRBJ2-5, the full variable domain reads DAGVTQSPTHLIKTRGQQVTLRCSPKSGHDTVSWYQQALGQGPQFIFQYYEEEERQRGNFPDRFSGHQFPNYSSELNVNALLLGDSALYLCASSWGVETQYFGPGTRLLVL.

This chain's CDR3 is CASKGTRGGSRIYEQYF. The CDR3 DNA follows: TGCGCCAGCAAGGGGACCAGAGGCGGAAGTAGGATCTACGAGCAGTACTTC. V usage is TRBV5-1 and J usage is TRBJ2-7; D may match TRBD1 or TRBD2 (5 bases each). This CDR3 region has 17 residues. CDR1 is SGHRS, CDR2 YFSETQ, per germline. Trimming removed 6 bases at V and 3 bases at J, with 25 bases between.

This clonotype has a handful of counts. The chain has TRBV2 and TRBJ2-7, with D possibly being TRBD1 or TRBD2 (5 bases each). Trimming removed 8 bases from V and 3 bases from J, with 14 bases in between. In germline, CDR1 is SNHLY, CDR2 FYNNEI. This CDR3 is 13 amino acids long. The CDR3: CASDRDRGYEQYF. The CDR3 DNA sequence: TGTGCCAGCGACCGGGACCGAGGCTACGAGCAGTACTTC.

The chain couples TRBV7-2 to TRBJ2-7, with D uncertain. Germline loops: CDR1 SGHTA, CDR2 FQGNSA. The CDR3 extends over 14 amino acids. V lost 1 base, J lost 3 bases, and 10 bases lay in between. The CDR3 sequence is CASSLVGSNYEQYF. DNA for the CDR3: TGTGCCAGCAGCTTAGTCGGGTCTAACTACGAGCAGTACTTC.

This clonotype was observed a handful of times. The chain recombines TRBV20-1 with TRBJ2-2; no firm D call. Germline CDR1 is DFQATT and CDR2 is SNEGSKA (reference sequence). This CDR3 has 12 residues. The V and J ends lost 8 bases and 1 base respectively, with 8 bases between them. Here the CDR3 reads CSLQLNTGELFF. In DNA form, the CDR3 reads TGCAGTCTACAGCTGAACACCGGGGAGCTGTTTTTT.

This clonotype was picked up a small number of times. The chain carries TRBV15 and TRBJ2-2; possible D gene TRBD2, 5 bases. V was shortened by 3 bases and J by 1 base, with 12 bases between the two germline ends. CDR1 is LNHNV, CDR2 YYDKDF, per germline (reference sequence). This CDR3 is 16 amino acids long. The CDR3 bases are TGTGCCACCAGCAGCCCCGGAGGAATGAACACCGGGGAGCTGTTTTTT. Translation: CATSSPGGMNTGELFF. Using reference TRBV15 and TRBJ2-2 for the parts outside the CDR3, the full variable domain is DAMVIQNPRYQVTQFGKPVTLSCSQTLNHNVMYWYQQKSSQAPKLLFHYYDKDFNNEADTPDNFQSRRPNTSFCFLDIRSPGLGDTAMYLCATSSPGGMNTGELFFGEGSRLTVL.

V gene TRBV7-8 combines with J gene TRBJ2-7; D unclear. Per germline, CDR1 SGHVS and CDR2 FQNEAQ. V dropped 5 bases and J dropped 6 bases, with 20 bases sitting between them. The CDR3 loop spans 15 amino acids. CDR3 protein: CASSPAADLVGEQYF. DNA for the CDR3: TGTGCCAGCAGCCCGGCGGCTGATCTTGTTGGCGAGCAGTACTTC.

This clonotype was seen a few times. The chain employs TRBV7-9 and TRBJ2-5, with D perhaps matching TRBD1 (6 bases). The CDR3 runs to 16 residues. From germline, CDR1 is SEHNR and CDR2 FQNEAQ (reference sequence). The V end was cut by 2 bases, the J end by 2 bases, with 15 bases between. This chain's CDR3 is CASSLIQGSGQETQYF. The CDR3 coding sequence is TGTGCCAGCAGCTTAATCCAGGGGTCGGGACAAGAGACCCAGTACTTC.

V is TRBV15 and J is TRBJ2-7, with a tentative D call TRBD2 (5 bases). The CDR3 loop spans 17 amino acids. V dropped 0 bases and J dropped 2 bases, with 17 bases sitting between them. CDR1 LNHNV and CDR2 YYDKDF come from the germline V gene (reference sequence). The DNA of the CDR3 is TGTGCCACCAGCAGAGATCGGGCCGGGAACGACCCCTACGAGCAGTACTTC. This translates into CATSRDRAGNDPYEQYF.

This clonotype turned up a few times. The chain uses TRBV4-2 and TRBJ2-7; 8 positions match TRBD1. Germline V gives CDR1 LGHNA, CDR2 YNFKEQ. The CDR3 is made up of 15 amino acids. With 0 bases clipped from V and 4 bases from J, the junction kept 5 bases outside the gene matches. The DNA of the CDR3 is TGTGCCAGCAGCCAAGATTGGGACAGGAATTACGAGCAGTACTTC. Amino acid sequence: CASSQDWDRNYEQYF.

The chain uses TRBV7-9 and TRBJ1-2; no firm D call. The CDR3 is 12 amino acids. The V and J ends lost 1 base and 7 bases respectively, with 7 bases between them. CDR1 SEHNR and CDR2 FQNEAQ come from the germline V gene (reference sequence). The CDR3 coding sequence is TGTGCCAGCAGCTTAGTCTGGAGTGGCTACACCTTC. It encodes CASSLVWSGYTF. Full variable domain (remainder filled in from reference TRBV7-9 and TRBJ1-2): DTGVSQNPRHKITKRGQNVTFRCDPISEHNRLYWYRQTLGQGPEFLTYFQNEAQLEKSRLLSDRFSAERPKGSFSTLEIQRTEQGDSAMYLCASSLVWSGYTFGSGTRLTVV.

This clonotype was observed at least ten times. This chain connects TRBV7-3 to TRBJ2-1, with 8 nucleotides matching TRBD2. This CDR3 region has 13 residues. V was pared by 0 bases and J by 9 bases, with 1 base of the junction left unmatched. Germline V gives CDR1 SGHTA, CDR2 FQGTGA. CDR3 amino acids: CASSLTLAGEQFF. The CDR3 nucleotides read TGTGCCAGCAGCTTAACTCTAGCGGGTGAGCAGTTCTTC.

The rearrangement links TRBV12-3 or TRBV12-4 to TRBJ2-7; 8 positions agree with TRBD1. This CDR3 spans 14 amino acids. Germline trimming cut 6 bases from V and 2 bases from J; bases unmatched to any gene: 6. The CDR3 DNA sequence: TGTGCCAGCAGGCTGACAGGGGCAACCTACGAGCAGTACTTC. Translated, it gives CASRLTGATYEQYF.

This clonotype was seen more than once but under ten times. This rearrangement joins TRBV4-2 to TRBJ1-2; TRBD1 might be the D (6 bases). From germline, CDR1 is LGHNA and CDR2 YNFKEQ. The CDR3 length is 14 residues. With 2 bases removed from V and 2 bases from J, the gap between germline ends came to 9 bases. In DNA form, the CDR3 reads TGTGCCAGCAGCCAATACGGACAGAACTATGGCTACACCTTC. It translates to CASSQYGQNYGYTF.

The count of this clonotype is one. The V call is TRBV20-1, the J call TRBJ1-1; tentatively, D is TRBD1 (6 bases). In germline, CDR1 is DFQATT, CDR2 SNEGSKA (reference sequence). The V gene lost 0 bases and the J gene lost 6 bases, with 17 bases spanning the gap. The CDR3 is 15 residues long. The CDR3 coding sequence is TGCAGTGCTAGAGATCCTGGCAGGGGTCAACCTGAAGCTTTCTTT. Its protein is CSARDPGRGQPEAFF.

J is TRBJ2-6 and V is TRBV11-2; D ambiguous. There are 17 residues in the CDR3. Trimming stripped 5 bases from V and 0 bases from J, with 14 bases between. Germline lookup yields CDR1 SGHAT and CDR2 FQNNGV. The CDR3 reads CASSPGLPLSGANVLTF. CDR3 sequence (DNA): TGTGCCAGCAGCCCGGGTTTGCCCCTCTCTGGGGCCAACGTCCTGACTTTC.

The chain employs TRBV10-2 and TRBJ1-2, with D possibly being TRBD1 (6 bases). Germline V gene lookup returns CDR1 WSHSY and CDR2 SAAADI. V was clipped by 7 bases and J by 2 bases, with 14 bases between them. CDR3 length: 14 residues. CDR3 residues: CASTRDIRNYGYTF. CDR3 nucleotides: TGCGCCAGCACCAGGGACATCAGAAACTATGGCTACACCTTC.

This clonotype was observed a few times. The rearrangement uses TRBV20-1 and TRBJ2-2; 10 bases are shared with TRBD2. The J segment lost 6 bases and the V segment lost 2 bases, leaving 6 bases of the junction unmatched. Germline V gene sequence: CDR1 DFQATT, CDR2 SNEGSKA (reference sequence). The CDR3 runs 15 residues. The chain's CDR3 is CSARLAGAWAGELFF. CDR3 coding DNA: TGCAGTGCTAGACTAGCGGGAGCCTGGGCCGGGGAGCTGTTTTTT.

The rearrangement uses TRBV20-1 and TRBJ2-5; D is ambiguous. Between the trimmed V and J ends, which lost 3 bases and 8 bases, there was a span of 10 bases. The CDR3 length is 11 residues. The V gene's germline CDR1 is DFQATT and CDR2 SNEGSKA (reference sequence). For the CDR3, the DNA is TGCAGTGCTAGGGCCCCAAACACCCAGTACTTC. It codes for CSARAPNTQYF.

The gene calls are TRBV11-2 and TRBJ2-3, with D possibly matching TRBD1 (6 bases). The V gene's germline CDR1 is SGHAT and CDR2 FQNNGV. The CDR3 spans 16 residues. Trimming took 4 bases from V and 8 from J, leaving 22 bases between them. The CDR3 nucleotides are TGTGCCAGCAGCTCGGGCCTTTGGGCCACACAGGGTACGCAGTATTTT. It translates to CASSSGLWATQGTQYF. The full variable domain, in which reference TRBV11-2 and TRBJ2-3 provide the parts outside the CDR3, is EAGVAQSPRYKIIEKRQSVAFWCNPISGHATLYWYQQILGQGPKLLIQFQNNGVVDDSQLPKDRFSAERLKGVDSTLKIQPAKLEDSAVYLCASSSGLWATQGTQYFGPGTRLTVL.

The table lists this clonotype with a few counts. The chain uses TRBV7-2 and TRBJ2-2; D tentatively reads TRBD1 or TRBD2 (5 bases each). Trimming pared 2 bases from V and 6 bases from J, leaving 13 bases between. Looked up from germline, CDR1 is SGHTA and CDR2 is FQGNSA. The CDR3 has 15 amino acids. In nucleotides, the CDR3 is TGTGCCAGCAGCTTACCGGGGCCTAGATCCGGGGAGCTGTTTTTT. It is translated as CASSLPGPRSGELFF.

This clonotype was recorded a few times. The rearrangement links TRBV20-1 to TRBJ1-5, with a possible D match to TRBD1 (5 bases). The V end was cut by 0 bases, the J end by 7 bases, with 13 bases between. Germline values: CDR1 DFQATT, CDR2 SNEGSKA (reference sequence). The CDR3 sequence is 14 residues long. In nucleotides, the CDR3 is TGCAGTGCTAGAGATAAAGGGGAGAGGCAGCCCCAGCATTTT. Its protein product is CSARDKGERQPQHF.

This rearrangement joins TRBV5-1 to TRBJ1-1; 8 nucleotides line up with TRBD1. Germline values: CDR1 SGHRS, CDR2 YFSETQ. Trimming at V came to 0 bases and at J to 3 bases, leaving 10 bases not matched to a gene. This CDR3 spans 17 amino acids. CDR3 in DNA: TGCGCCAGCAGCTTGGATCCAGGGGGCTTAATGTACACTGAAGCTTTCTTT. Translated: CASSLDPGGLMYTEAFF.

V is TRBV20-1 and J is TRBJ1-3, with 9 bases identical to TRBD1. V shed 3 bases, J shed 4 bases, and the junction held 4 bases outside the gene matches. CDR1 is DFQATT and CDR2 is SNEGSKA in the germline V gene (reference sequence). The CDR3 consists of 14 residues. The CDR3 DNA reads as TGCAGTGCTAGCCGCACAGGGGGCGGAAACACCATATATTTT. Its protein is CSASRTGGGNTIYF.

The chain combines TRBV7-8 with TRBJ1-5, with a weak D call TRBD1 (5 bases). Germline V gives CDR1 SGHVS, CDR2 FQNEAQ. V dropped 4 bases and J dropped 4 bases, with 14 bases sitting between them. CDR3 length: 15 amino acids. The CDR3 nucleotides are TGTGCCAGCAGCTGGGGGACCGCTCCGAATCAGCCCCAGCATTTT. Protein: CASSWGTAPNQPQHF. The complete variable domain, with remaining parts taken from reference TRBV7-8 and TRBJ1-5, reads GAGVSQSPRYKVAKRGQDVALRCDPISGHVSLFWYQQALGQGPEFLTYFQNEAQLDKSGLPSDRFFAERPEGSVSTLKIQRTQQEDSAVYLCASSWGTAPNQPQHFGDGTRLSIL.

The chain carries TRBV6-6 and TRBJ2-7; perhaps TRBD2 as D (6 bases). V was cut by 2 bases and J by 6 bases, with 14 bases left in between. The CDR3 covers 14 residues. CDR1 MNHNY and CDR2 SVGAGI come from the germline V gene (reference sequence). The CDR3, as DNA: TGTGCCAGCAGTTACAGTGTCCCAGCGGGCGAGCAGTACTTC. Protein sequence: CASSYSVPAGEQYF.

This clonotype has just a few counts. The V and J genes are TRBV11-3 and TRBJ2-5; the D gene is possibly TRBD1 (6 bases). The CDR3 is made up of 13 amino acids. CDR1 is SGHNT, CDR2 YENEEA, per germline. Trimming left V 3 bases short and J 4 bases short, with 9 bases between. The CDR3, as DNA: TGTGCCAGCAGCTTTACCAGGGGAGAGACCCAGTACTTC. Protein sequence: CASSFTRGETQYF.